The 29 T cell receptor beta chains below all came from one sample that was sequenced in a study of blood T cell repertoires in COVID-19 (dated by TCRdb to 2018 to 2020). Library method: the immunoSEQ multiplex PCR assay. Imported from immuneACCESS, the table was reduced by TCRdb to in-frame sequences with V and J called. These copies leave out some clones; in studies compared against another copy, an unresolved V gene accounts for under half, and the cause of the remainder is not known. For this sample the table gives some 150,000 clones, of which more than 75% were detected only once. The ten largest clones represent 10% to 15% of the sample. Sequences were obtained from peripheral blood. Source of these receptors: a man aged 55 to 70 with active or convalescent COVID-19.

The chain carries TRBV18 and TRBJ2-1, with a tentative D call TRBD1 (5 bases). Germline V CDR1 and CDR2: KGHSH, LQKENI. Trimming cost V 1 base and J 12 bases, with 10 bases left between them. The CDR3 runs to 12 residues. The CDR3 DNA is TGTGCCAGCTCACCACAGGGGCAGGCGCAGTTCTTC. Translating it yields CASSPQGQAQFF.

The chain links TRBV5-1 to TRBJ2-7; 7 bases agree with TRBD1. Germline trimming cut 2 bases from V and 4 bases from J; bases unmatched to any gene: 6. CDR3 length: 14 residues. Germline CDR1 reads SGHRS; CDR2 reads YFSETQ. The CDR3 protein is CASSFGTDPYEQYF. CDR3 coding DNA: TGCGCCAGCAGCTTCGGGACAGACCCTTACGAGCAGTACTTC. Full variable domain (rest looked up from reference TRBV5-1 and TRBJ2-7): KAGVTQTPRYLIKTRGQQVTLSCSPISGHRSVSWYQQTPGQGLQFLFEYFSETQRNKGNFPGRFSGRQFSNSRSEMNVSTLELGDSALYLCASSFGTDPYEQYFGPGTRLTVT.

The CDR3 spells CASSLGTSGNTNTGELFF. CDR3 coding DNA: TGTGCCAGCAGCTTGGGGACTAGCGGGAACACGAACACCGGGGAGCTGTTTTTT. The rearrangement links TRBV5-4 to TRBJ2-2; TRBD2 matches at 12 bases. Per the germline V gene, CDR1 is SGHNT and CDR2 is YYREEE (reference sequence). The CDR3 totals 18 residues. Unmatched junction bases numbered 3, after V lost 0 bases and J lost 0 bases. The variable domain in full, completed from reference TRBV5-4 and TRBJ2-2, reads ETGVTQSPTHLIKTRGQQVTLRCSSQSGHNTVSWYQQALGQGPQFIFQYYREEENGRGNFPPRFSGLQFPNYSSELNVNALELDDSALYLCASSLGTSGNTNTGELFFGEGSRLTVL.

The CDR3 DNA sequence: TGTGCTAGTGGTCCGGACAGGGCCGAGCAGTACTTC. Protein: CASGPDRAEQYF. The rearrangement links TRBV12-5 to TRBJ2-7; TRBD1 matches 8 bases. The germline CDR1 and CDR2 sequences are LGHNT and FRNRAP. Trimming took 5 bases from V and 6 from J; bases not matched to a gene: 3. The CDR3 runs to 12 residues. The complete variable domain, with remaining parts taken from reference TRBV12-5 and TRBJ2-7, reads DARVTQTPRHKVTEMGQEVTMRCQPILGHNTVFWYRQTMMQGLELLAYFRNRAPLDDSGMPKDRFSAEMPDATLATLKIQPSEPRDSAVYFCASGPDRAEQYFGPGTRLTVT.

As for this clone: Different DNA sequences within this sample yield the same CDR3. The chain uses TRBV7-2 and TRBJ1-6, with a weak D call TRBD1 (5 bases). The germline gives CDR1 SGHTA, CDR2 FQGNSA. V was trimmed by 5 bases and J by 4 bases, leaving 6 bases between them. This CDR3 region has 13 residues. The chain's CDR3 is CASSPGYNSPLHF. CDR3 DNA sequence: TGTGCCAGCAGCCCAGGGTATAATTCACCCCTCCACTTT. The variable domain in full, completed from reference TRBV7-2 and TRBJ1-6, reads GAGVSQSPSNKVTEKGKDVELRCDPISGHTALYWYRQSLGQGLEFLIYFQGNSAPDKSGLPSDRFSAERTGGSVSTLTIQRTQQEDSAVYLCASSPGYNSPLHFGNGTRLTVT.

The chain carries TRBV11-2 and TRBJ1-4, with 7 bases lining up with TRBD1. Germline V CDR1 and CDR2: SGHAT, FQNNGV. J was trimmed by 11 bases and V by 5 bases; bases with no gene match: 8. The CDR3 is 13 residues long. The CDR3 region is CASSASTGLKLFF. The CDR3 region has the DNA TGTGCCAGCAGCGCATCGACAGGGTTGAAACTGTTTTTT.

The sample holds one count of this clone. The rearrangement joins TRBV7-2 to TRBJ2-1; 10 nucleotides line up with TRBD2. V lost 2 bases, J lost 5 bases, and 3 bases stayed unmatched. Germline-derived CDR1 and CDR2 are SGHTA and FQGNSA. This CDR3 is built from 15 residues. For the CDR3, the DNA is TGTGCCAGCAGCTTAAATAGCGGGAGGCACAATGAGCAGTTCTTC. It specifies CASSLNSGRHNEQFF.

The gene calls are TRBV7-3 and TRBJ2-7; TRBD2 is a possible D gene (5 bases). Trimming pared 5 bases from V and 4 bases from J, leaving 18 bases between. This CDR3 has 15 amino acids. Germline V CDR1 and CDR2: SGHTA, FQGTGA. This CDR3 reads CASSAGHESTYEQYF. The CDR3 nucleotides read TGTGCCAGCAGCGCGGGCCACGAGAGTACTTACGAGCAGTACTTC.

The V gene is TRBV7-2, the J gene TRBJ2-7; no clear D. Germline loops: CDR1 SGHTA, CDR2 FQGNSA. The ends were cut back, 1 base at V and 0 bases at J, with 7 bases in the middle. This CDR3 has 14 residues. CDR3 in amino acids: CASSLGSSSYEQYF. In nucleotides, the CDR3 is TGTGCCAGCAGCTTAGGGAGTAGCTCCTACGAGCAGTACTTC.

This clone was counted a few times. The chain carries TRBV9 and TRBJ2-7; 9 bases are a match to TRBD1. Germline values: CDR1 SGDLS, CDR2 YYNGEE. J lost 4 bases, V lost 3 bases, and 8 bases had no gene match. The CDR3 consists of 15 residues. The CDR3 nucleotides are TGTGCCAGCAGCGCTGCCGGGACAGGGTCGTACGAGCAGTACTTC. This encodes CASSAAGTGSYEQYF.

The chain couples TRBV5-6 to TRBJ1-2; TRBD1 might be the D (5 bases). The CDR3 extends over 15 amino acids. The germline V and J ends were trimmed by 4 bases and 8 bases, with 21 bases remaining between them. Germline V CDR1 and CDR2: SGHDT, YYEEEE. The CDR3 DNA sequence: TGTGCCAGCAGCCTTTGGGGCGGGGGACCGGGAGGCTACACCTTC. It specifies CASSLWGGGPGGYTF.

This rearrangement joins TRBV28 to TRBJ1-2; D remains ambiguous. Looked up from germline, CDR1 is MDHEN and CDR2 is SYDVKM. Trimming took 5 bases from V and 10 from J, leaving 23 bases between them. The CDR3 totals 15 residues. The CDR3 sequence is CASSPPEADFSTYTF. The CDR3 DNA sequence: TGTGCCAGCAGTCCCCCAGAGGCGGACTTTTCTACCTACACCTTC.

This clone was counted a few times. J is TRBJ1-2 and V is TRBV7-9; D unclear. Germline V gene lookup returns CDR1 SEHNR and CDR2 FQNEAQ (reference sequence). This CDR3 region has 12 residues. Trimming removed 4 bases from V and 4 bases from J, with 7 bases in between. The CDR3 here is CASSSGGYGYTF. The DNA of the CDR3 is TGTGCCAGCAGCTCAGGAGGCTATGGCTACACCTTC. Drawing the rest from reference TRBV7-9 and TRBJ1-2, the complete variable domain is DTGVSQNPRHKITKRGQNVTFRCDPISEHNRLYWYRQTLGQGPEFLTYFQNEAQLEKSRLLSDRFSAERPKGSFSTLEIQRTEQGDSAMYLCASSSGGYGYTFGSGTRLTVV.

The CDR3 loop reads CASSPGGLAGSTDTQYF. DNA of the CDR3: TGCGCCAGCAGCCCGGGAGGGCTAGCGGGAAGCACAGATACGCAGTATTTT. The chain has TRBV5-1 and TRBJ2-3; 9 nucleotides align to TRBD2. After removal of 4 bases from V and 0 bases from J, the junction contained 9 bases not matched to a gene. CDR1 and CDR2 from the germline V gene are SGHRS and YFSETQ. The CDR3 consists of 17 residues.

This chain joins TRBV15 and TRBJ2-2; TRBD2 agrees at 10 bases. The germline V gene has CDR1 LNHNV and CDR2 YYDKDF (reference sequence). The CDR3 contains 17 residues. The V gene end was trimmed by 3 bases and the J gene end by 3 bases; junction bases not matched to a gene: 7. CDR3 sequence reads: CATSRSSGRSYTGELFF. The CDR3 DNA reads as TGTGCCACCAGCAGGTCTAGCGGGAGATCGTACACCGGGGAGCTGTTTTTT.

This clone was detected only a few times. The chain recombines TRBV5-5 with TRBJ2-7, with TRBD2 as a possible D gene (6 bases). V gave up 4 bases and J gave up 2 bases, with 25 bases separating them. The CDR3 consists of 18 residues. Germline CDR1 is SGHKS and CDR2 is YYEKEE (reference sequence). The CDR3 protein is CASSPQGAGSTIPYEQYF. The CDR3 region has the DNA TGTGCCAGCAGCCCACAAGGGGCGGGATCTACCATCCCCTACGAGCAGTACTTC. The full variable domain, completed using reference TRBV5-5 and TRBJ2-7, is DAGVTQSPTHLIKTRGQQVTLRCSPISGHKSVSWYQQVLGQGPQFIFQYYEKEERGRGNFPDRFSARQFPNYSSELNVNALLLGDSALYLCASSPQGAGSTIPYEQYFGPGTRLTVT.

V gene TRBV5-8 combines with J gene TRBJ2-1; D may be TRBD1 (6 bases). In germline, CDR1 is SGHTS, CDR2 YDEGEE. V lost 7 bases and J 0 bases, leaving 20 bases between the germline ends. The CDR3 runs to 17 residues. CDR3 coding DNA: TGTGCCAGCCCTCAAGCATATGACAGGAACTCCTACAATGAGCAGTTCTTC. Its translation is CASPQAYDRNSYNEQFF.

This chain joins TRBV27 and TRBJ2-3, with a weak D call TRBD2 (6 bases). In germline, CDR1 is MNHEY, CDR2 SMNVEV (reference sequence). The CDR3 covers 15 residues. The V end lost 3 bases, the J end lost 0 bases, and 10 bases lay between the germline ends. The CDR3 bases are TGTGCCAGCAGTTTTTTGAGCGGGAGCACAGATACGCAGTATTTT. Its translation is CASSFLSGSTDTQYF.

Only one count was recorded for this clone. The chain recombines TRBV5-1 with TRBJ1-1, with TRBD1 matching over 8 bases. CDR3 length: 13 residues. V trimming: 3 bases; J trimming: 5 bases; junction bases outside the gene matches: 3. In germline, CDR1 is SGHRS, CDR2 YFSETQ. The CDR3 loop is CASSSNRGTEAFF. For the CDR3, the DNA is TGCGCCAGCAGCTCAAACAGGGGGACTGAAGCTTTCTTT.

The CDR3 sequence: CASRPRTGLGTGELFF. CDR3 nucleotide sequence: TGTGCCAGTAGGCCCAGGACAGGGTTGGGGACCGGGGAGCTGTTTTTT. The chain is built from TRBV19 and TRBJ2-2; 8 bases line up with TRBD1. Germline CDR1 and CDR2: LNHDA and SQIVND (reference sequence). The junction had 11 bases not matched to a gene; V was cut back by 6 bases and J by 5 bases. The length of the CDR3 is 16 residues. The full variable domain, in which reference TRBV19 and TRBJ2-2 provide the parts outside the CDR3, is DGGITQSPKYLFRKEGQNVTLSCEQNLNHDAMYWYRQDPGQGLRLIYYSQIVNDFQKGDIAEGYSVSREKKESFPLTVTSAQKNPTAFYLCASRPRTGLGTGELFFGEGSRLTVL.

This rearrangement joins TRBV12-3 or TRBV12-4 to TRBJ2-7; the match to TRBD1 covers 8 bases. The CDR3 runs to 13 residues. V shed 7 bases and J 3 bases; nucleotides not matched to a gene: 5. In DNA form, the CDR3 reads TGTGCCAGCACGGACAGGGCCGTCTACGAGCAGTACTTC. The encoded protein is CASTDRAVYEQYF.

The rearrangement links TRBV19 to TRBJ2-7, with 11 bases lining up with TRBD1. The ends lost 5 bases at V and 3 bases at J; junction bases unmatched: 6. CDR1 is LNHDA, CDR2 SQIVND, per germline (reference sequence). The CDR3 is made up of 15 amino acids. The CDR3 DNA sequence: TGTGCCAGTAGTCCTTGGACAGGGGGCGGCTACGAGCAGTACTTC. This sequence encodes CASSPWTGGGYEQYF.

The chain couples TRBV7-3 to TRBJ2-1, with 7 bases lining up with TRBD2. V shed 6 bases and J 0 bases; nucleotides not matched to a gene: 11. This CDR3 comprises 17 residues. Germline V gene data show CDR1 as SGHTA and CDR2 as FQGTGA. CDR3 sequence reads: CASRTQGRGSSYNEQFF. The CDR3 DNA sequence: TGTGCCAGCAGGACTCAAGGGCGGGGGAGCTCCTACAATGAGCAGTTCTTC.

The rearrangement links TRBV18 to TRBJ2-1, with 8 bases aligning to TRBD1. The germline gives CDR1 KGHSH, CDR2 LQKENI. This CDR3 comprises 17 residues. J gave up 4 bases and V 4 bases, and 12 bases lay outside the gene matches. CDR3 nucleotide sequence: TGTGCCAGCTCACGAGGAAGTTGGGACAGGTTTTACAATGAGCAGTTCTTC. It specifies CASSRGSWDRFYNEQFF.

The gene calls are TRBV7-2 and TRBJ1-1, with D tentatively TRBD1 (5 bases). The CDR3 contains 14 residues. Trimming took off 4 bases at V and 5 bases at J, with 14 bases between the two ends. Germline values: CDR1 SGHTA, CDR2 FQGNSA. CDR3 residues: CASSSVRGTTEAFF. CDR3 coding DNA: TGTGCCAGCAGCTCCGTTAGGGGAACAACTGAAGCTTTCTTT.

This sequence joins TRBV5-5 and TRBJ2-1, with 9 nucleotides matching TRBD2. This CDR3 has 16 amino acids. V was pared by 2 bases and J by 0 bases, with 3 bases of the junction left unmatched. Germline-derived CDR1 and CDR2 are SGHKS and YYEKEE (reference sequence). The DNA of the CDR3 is TGTGCCAGCAGCTTACTTAGCGGGAGCTCCTACAATGAGCAGTTCTTC. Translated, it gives CASSLLSGSSYNEQFF.

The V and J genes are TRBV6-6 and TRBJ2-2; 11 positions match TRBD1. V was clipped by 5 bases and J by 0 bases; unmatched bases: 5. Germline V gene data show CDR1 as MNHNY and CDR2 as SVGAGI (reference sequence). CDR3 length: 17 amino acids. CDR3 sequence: CASSPRGQGANTGELFF. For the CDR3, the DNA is TGTGCCAGCAGTCCCAGGGGACAGGGGGCGAACACCGGGGAGCTGTTTTTT.

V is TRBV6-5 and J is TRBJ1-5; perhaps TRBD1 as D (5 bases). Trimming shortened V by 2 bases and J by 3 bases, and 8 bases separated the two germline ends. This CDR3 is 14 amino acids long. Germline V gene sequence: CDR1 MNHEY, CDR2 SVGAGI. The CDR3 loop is CASSYDRPNQPQHF. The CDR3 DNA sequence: TGTGCCAGCAGTTACGACAGACCCAATCAGCCCCAGCATTTT.

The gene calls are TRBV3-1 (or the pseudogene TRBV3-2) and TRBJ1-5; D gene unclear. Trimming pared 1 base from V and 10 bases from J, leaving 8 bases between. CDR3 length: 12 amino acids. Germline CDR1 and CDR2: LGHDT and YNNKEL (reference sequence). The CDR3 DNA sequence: TGTGCCAGCAGCCAAGGCGGTTACCCCCAGCATTTT. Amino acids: CASSQGGYPQHF.